These T cell receptor beta chains were read from a single sample in a study of blood T cell repertoires in COVID-19. This table comes from immunoSEQ multiplex PCR, and its TCRdb copy is limited to in-frame clones, with some not included. The top ten hold about 5.1% of the sample, which has 130,000 to 150,000 clones, about four fifths seen once. The sample comprised peripheral blood. These receptors originate from a human donor in a cohort sampled during active COVID-19. Each CDR3 is given with its conserved first and last residue. A D gene is named only where the DNA matches it firmly. A clone size is listed for some rows: how often the clone was seen (once, few, many), or a class if it is expanded.

size	J	V	D	CDR3	DNA
few	TRBJ2-7	TRBV7-9	-	CASSFGGDYEQYF	TGTGCCAGCAGCTTCGGCGGGGACTACGAGCAGTACTTC
-	TRBJ2-5	TRBV5-1	TRBD2	CASSYGGAGETQYF	TGCGCCAGCAGCTACGGGGGGGCCGGGGAGACCCAGTACTTC
-	TRBJ1-3	TRBV7-3	-	CASSLSAPTGWGGNTIYF	TGTGCCAGCAGCTTATCAGCCCCCACAGGTTGGGGCGGAAACACCATATATTTT
-	TRBJ2-1	TRBV2	-	CASSPPWVAGEQFF	TGTGCCAGCAGTCCCCCTTGGGTGGCAGGTGAGCAGTTCTTC
-	TRBJ2-1	TRBV5-4	-	CASSPAIESRQFF	TGTGCCAGCAGCCCAGCGATTGAGAGCAGGCAGTTCTTC
-	TRBJ1-6	TRBV5-4	-	CASSLDGGRNSPLHF	TGTGCCAGCAGCTTGGACGGGGGTAGGAATTCACCCCTCCACTTT
-	TRBJ1-5	TRBV2	TRBD1	CASSETDRGWSNQPQHF	TGTGCCAGCAGTGAAACGGACAGGGGGTGGAGCAATCAGCCCCAGCATTTT
-	TRBJ1-3	TRBV7-9	TRBD1	CASRLGQEGGNTIYF	TGTGCCAGCAGACTCGGACAGGAGGGTGGAAACACCATATATTTT
-	TRBJ2-5	TRBV5-4	TRBD2	CASSRMGAGKETQYF	TGTGCCAGCAGCCGTATGGGAGCGGGAAAAGAGACCCAGTACTTC
few	TRBJ1-3	TRBV4-1	-	CASSPAGFIIRSGNTIYF	TGCGCCAGCAGCCCCGCAGGGTTCATCATCCGATCTGGAAACACCATATATTTT
-	TRBJ2-5	TRBV27	TRBD2	CASSLGGAETQYF	TGTGCCAGCAGTCTGGGAGGGGCAGAGACCCAGTACTTC
-	TRBJ1-4	TRBV28	TRBD1	CASRGTGGGEKLFF	TGTGCCAGCAGAGGGACAGGGGGGGGTGAAAAACTGTTTTTT
once	TRBJ1-2	TRBV6-5	-	CANSPTVNYGYTF	TGTGCCAACTCCCCGACAGTCAACTATGGCTACACCTTC
once	TRBJ2-6	TRBV28	TRBD1	CASSSVYRTGGSGANVLTF	TGTGCCAGCAGCTCCGTCTATCGGACAGGGGGCTCTGGGGCCAACGTCCTGACTTTC
once	TRBJ1-1	TRBV30	TRBD1	CAWSRTGPNTEAFF	TGTGCCTGGAGCCGGACAGGCCCAAACACTGAAGCTTTCTTT
-	TRBJ2-7	TRBV19	-	CASRPRGGYEQYF	TGTGCCAGCCGCCCCAGGGGTGGCTACGAGCAGTACTTC